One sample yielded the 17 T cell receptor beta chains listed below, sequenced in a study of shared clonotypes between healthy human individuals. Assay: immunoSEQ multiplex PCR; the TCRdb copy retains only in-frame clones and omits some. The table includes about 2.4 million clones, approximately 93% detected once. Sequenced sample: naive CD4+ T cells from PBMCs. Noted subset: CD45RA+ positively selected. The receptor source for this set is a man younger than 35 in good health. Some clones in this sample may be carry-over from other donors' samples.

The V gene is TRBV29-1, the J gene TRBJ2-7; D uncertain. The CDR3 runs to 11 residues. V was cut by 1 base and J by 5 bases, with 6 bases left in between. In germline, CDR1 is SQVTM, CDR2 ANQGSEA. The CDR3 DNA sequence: TGCAGCGTTGAAGGCTCAGACGAGCAGTACTTC. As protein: CSVEGSDEQYF.

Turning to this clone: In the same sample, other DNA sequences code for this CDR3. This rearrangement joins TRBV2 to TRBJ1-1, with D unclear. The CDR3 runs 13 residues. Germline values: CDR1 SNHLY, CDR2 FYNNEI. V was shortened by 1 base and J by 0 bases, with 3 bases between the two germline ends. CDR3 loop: CASSEGLNTEAFF. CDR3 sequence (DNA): TGTGCCAGCAGTGAAGGGCTGAACACTGAAGCTTTCTTT.

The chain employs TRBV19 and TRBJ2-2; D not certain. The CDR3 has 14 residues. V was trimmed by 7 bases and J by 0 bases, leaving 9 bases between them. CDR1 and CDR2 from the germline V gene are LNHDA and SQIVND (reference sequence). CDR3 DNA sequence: TGTGCCAGTAAGACCGTAGCGAACACCGGGGAGCTGTTTTTT. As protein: CASKTVANTGELFF.

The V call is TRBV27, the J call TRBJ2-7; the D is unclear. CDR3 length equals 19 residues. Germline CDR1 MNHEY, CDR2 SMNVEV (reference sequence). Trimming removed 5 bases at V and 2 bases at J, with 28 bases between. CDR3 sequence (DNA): TGTGCCAGCAGTCCCACGGCCAACACAGCGCATCCTGGACCCTACGAGCAGTACTTC. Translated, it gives CASSPTANTAHPGPYEQYF.

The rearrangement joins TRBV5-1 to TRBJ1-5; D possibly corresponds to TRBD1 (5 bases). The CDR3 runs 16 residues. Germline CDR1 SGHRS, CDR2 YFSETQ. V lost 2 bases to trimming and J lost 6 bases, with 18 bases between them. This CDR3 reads CASSLNPGPGGQPQHF. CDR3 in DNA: TGCGCCAGCAGCTTAAACCCGGGACCCGGGGGTCAGCCCCAGCATTTT.

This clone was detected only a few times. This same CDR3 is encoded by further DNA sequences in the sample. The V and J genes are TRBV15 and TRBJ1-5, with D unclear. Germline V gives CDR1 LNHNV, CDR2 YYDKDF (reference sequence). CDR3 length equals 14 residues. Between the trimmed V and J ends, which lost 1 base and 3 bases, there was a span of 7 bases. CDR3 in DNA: TGTGCCACCAGCAGAGGGGGTGACAATCAGCCCCAGCATTTT. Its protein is CATSRGGDNQPQHF.

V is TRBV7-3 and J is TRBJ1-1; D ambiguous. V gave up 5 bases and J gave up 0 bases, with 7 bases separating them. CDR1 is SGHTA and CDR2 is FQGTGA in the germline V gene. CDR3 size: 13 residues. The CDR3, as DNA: TGTGCCAGCAGCGCCTCCCTGAACACTGAAGCTTTCTTT. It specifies CASSASLNTEAFF. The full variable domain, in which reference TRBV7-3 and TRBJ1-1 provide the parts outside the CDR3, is GAGVSQTPSNKVTEKGKYVELRCDPISGHTALYWYRQSLGQGPEFLIYFQGTGAADDSGLPNDRFFAVRPEGSVSTLKIQRTERGDSAVYLCASSASLNTEAFFGQGTRLTVV.

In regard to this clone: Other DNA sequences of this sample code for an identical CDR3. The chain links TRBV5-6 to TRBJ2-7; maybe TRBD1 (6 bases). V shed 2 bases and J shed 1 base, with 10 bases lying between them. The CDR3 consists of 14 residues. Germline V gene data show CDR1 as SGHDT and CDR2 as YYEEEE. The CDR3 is CASSFDRLSYEQYF. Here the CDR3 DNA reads TGTGCCAGCAGCTTCGACAGGCTGTCCTACGAGCAGTACTTC.

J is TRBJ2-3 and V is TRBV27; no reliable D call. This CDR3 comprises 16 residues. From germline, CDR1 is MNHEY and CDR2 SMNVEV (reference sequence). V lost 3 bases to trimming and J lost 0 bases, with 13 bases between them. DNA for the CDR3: TGTGCCAGCAGTTTCTTAGACGGACCTAGCACAGATACGCAGTATTTT. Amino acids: CASSFLDGPSTDTQYF.

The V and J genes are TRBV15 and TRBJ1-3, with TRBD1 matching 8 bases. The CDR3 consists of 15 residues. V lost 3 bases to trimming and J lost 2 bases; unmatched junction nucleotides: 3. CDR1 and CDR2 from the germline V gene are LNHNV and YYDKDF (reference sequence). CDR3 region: CATSRPGQAGNTIYF. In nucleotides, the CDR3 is TGTGCCACCAGCAGGCCGGGACAGGCTGGAAACACCATATATTTT.

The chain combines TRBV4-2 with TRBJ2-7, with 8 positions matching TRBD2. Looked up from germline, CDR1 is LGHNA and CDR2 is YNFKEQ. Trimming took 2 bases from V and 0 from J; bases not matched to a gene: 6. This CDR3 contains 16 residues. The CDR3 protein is CASSQLSGLDSYEQYF. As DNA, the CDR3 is TGTGCCAGCAGCCAACTTTCGGGACTAGACTCCTACGAGCAGTACTTC.

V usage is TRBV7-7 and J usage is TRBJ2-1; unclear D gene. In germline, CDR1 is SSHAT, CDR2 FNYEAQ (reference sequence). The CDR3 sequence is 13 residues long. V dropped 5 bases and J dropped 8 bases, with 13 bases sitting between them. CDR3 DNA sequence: TGTGCCAGCAGCCCGGGCAGACGGGATGAGCAGTTCTTC. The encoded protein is CASSPGRRDEQFF. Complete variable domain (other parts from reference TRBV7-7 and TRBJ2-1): GAGVSQSPRYKVTKRGQDVTLRCDPISSHATLYWYQQALGQGPEFLTYFNYEAQPDKSGLPSDRFSAERPEGSISTLTIQRTEQRDSAMYRCASSPGRRDEQFFGPGTRLTVL.

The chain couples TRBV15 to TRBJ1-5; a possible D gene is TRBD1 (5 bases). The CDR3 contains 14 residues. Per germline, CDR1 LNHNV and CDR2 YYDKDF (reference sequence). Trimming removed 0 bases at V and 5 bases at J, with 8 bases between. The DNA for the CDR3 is TGTGCCACCAGCAGAGATCAGGGAGATCAGCCCCAGCATTTT. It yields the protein CATSRDQGDQPQHF.

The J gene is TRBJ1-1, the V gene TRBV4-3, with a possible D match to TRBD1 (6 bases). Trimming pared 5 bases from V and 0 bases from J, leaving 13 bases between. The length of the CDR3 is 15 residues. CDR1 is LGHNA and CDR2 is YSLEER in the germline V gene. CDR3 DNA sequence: TGCGCCAGCAGCAGCGGGACACCTTTGAACACTGAAGCTTTCTTT. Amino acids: CASSSGTPLNTEAFF.

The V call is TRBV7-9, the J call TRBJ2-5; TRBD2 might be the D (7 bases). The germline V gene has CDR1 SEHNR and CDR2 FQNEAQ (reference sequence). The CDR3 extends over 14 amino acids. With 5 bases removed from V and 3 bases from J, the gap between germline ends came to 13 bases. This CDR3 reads CASSPRGGKETQYF. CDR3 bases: TGTGCCAGCAGCCCGAGGGGGGGGAAAGAGACCCAGTACTTC.

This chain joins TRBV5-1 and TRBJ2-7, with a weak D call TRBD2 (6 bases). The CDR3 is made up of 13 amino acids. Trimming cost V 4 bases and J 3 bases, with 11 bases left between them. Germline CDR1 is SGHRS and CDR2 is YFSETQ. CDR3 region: CASSALSGYEQYF. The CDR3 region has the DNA TGCGCCAGCAGCGCCCTTAGCGGCTACGAGCAGTACTTC.

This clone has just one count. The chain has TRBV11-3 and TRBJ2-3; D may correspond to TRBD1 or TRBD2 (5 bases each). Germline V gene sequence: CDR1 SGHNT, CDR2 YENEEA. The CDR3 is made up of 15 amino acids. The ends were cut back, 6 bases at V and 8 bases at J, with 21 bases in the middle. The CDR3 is CASSLTGTPGGTQYF. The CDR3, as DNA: TGTGCCAGCAGTCTGACCGGGACGCCAGGAGGTACGCAGTATTTT.